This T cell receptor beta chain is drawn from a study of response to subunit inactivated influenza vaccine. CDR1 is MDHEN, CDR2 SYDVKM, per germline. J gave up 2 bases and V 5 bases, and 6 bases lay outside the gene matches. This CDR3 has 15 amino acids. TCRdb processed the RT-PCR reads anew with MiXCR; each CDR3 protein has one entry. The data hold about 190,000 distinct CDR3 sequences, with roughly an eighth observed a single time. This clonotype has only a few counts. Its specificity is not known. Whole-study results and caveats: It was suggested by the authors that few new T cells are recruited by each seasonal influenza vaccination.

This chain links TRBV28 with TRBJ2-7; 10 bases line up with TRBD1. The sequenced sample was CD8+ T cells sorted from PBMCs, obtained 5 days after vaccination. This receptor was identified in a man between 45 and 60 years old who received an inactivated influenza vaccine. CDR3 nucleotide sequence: TGTGCCAGCAGTCCCACCGGGACAGGGGCCTACGAGCAGTACTTC. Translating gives CASSPTGTGAYEQYF.